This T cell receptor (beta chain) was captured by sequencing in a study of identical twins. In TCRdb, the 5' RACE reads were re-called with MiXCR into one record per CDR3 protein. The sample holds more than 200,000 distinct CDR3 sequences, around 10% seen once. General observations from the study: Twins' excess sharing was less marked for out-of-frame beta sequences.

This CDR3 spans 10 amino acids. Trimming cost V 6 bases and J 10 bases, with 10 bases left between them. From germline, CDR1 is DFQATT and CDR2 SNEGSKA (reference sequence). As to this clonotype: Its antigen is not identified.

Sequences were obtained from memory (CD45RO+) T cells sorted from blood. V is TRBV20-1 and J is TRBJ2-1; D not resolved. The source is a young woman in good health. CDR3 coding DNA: TGCAGTGCCTTCGTCCAGGAGCAGTTCTTC. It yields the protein CSAFVQEQFF.